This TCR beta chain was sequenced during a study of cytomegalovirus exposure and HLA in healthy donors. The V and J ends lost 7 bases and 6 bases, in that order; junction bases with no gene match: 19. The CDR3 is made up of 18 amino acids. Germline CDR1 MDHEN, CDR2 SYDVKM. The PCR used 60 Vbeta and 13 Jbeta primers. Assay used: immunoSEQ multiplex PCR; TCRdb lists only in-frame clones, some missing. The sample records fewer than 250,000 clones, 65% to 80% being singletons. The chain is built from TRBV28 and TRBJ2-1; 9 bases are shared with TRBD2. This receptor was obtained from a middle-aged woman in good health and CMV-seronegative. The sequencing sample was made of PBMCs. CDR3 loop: CASTIVIRGLAGFNEQFF. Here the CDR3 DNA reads TGTGCCAGCACAATCGTAATCAGGGGACTAGCCGGGTTCAATGAGCAGTTCTTC.